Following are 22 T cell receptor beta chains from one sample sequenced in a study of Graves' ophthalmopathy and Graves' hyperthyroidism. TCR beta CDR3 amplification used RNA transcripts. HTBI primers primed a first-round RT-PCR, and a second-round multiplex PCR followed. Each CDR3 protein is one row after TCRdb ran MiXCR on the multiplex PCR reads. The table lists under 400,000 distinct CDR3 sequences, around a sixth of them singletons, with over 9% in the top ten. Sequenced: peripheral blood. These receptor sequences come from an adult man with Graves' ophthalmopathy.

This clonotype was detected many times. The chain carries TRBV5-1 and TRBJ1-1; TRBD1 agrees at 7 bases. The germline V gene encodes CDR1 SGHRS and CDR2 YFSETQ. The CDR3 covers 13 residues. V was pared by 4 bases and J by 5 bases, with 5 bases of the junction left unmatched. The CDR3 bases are TGCGCCAGCAGCGTAATACAGGGGACTGAAGCTTTCTTT. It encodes CASSVIQGTEAFF. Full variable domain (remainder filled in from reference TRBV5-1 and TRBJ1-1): KAGVTQTPRYLIKTRGQQVTLSCSPISGHRSVSWYQQTPGQGLQFLFEYFSETQRNKGNFPGRFSGRQFSNSRSEMNVSTLELGDSALYLCASSVIQGTEAFFGQGTRLTVV.

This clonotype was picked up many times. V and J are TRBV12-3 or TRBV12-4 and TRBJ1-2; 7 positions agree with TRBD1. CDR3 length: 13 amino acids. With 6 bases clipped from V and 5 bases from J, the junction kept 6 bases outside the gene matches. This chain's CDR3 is CASSHARGYGYTF. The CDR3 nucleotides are TGTGCCAGCAGCCACGCCAGGGGGTATGGCTACACCTTC.

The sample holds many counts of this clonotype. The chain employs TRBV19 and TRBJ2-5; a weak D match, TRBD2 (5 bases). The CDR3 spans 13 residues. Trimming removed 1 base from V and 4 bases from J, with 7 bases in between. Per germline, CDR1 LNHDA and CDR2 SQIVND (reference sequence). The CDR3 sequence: CASSIGGRETQYF. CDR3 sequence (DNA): TGTGCCAGTAGTATAGGAGGGAGAGAGACCCAGTACTTC.

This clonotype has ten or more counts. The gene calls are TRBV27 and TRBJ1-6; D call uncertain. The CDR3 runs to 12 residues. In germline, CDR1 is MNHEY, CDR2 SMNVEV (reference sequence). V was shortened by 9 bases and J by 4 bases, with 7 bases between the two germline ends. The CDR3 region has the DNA TGTGCCAGTCAGAGATATAATTCACCCCTCCACTTT. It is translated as CASQRYNSPLHF.

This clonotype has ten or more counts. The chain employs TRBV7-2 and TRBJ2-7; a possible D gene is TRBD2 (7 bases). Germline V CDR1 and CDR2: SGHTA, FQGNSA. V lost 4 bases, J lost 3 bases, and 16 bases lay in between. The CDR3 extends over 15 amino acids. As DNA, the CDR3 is TGTGCCAGCAGCTCACAGGCGGGGGCGAGCTACGAGCAGTACTTC. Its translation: CASSSQAGASYEQYF.

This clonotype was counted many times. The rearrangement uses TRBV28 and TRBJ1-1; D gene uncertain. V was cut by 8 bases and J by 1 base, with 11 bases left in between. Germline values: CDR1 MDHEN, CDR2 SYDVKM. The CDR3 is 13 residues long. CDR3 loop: CASGVVGNTEAFF. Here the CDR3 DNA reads TGTGCCAGCGGCGTGGTAGGGAACACTGAAGCTTTCTTT.

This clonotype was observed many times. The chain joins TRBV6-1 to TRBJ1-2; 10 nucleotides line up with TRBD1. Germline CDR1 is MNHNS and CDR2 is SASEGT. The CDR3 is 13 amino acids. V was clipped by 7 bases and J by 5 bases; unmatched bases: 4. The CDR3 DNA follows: TGTGCCAGCAAGGGACAGGGGCCTTATGGCTACACCTTC. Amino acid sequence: CASKGQGPYGYTF.

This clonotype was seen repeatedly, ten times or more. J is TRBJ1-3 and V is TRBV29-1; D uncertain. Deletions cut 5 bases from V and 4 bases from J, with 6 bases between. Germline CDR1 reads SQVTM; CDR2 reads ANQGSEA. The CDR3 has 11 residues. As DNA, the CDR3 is TGCAGCGTTCAGGAAGGAAACACCATATATTTT. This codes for CSVQEGNTIYF. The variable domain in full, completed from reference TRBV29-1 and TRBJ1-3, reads SAVISQKPSRDICQRGTSLTIQCQVDSQVTMMFWYRQQPGQSLTLIATANQGSEATYESGFVIDKFPISRPNLTFSTLTVSNMSPEDSSIYLCSVQEGNTIYFGEGSWLTVV.

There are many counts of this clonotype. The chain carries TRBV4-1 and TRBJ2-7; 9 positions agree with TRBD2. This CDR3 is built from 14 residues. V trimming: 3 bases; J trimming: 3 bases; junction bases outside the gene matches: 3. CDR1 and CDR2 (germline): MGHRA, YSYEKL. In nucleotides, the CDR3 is TGCGCCAGCAGCCACTATAGCGGGAGCTACGAGCAGTACTTC. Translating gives CASSHYSGSYEQYF.

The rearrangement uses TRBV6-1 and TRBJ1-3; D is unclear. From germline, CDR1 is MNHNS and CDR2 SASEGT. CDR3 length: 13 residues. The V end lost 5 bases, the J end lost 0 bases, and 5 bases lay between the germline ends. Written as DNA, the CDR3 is TGTGCCAGCAGTCCAACCTCTGGAAACACCATATATTTT. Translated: CASSPTSGNTIYF.

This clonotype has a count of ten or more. This CDR3 reads CSAADPGTTYEQYF. The CDR3 region has the DNA TGCAGCGCAGCCGACCCAGGGACAACCTACGAGCAGTACTTC. This chain joins TRBV29-1 and TRBJ2-7, with D tentatively TRBD1 (6 bases). The V gene's germline CDR1 is SQVTM and CDR2 ANQGSEA. V shed 7 bases and J shed 2 bases, with 18 bases lying between them. The CDR3 extends over 14 amino acids.

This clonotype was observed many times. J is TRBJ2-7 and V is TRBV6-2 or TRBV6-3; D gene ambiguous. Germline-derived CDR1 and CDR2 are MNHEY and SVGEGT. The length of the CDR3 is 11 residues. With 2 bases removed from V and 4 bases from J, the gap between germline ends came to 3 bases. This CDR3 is CASSYRYEQYF. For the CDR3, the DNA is TGTGCCAGCAGTTACCGGTACGAGCAGTACTTC.

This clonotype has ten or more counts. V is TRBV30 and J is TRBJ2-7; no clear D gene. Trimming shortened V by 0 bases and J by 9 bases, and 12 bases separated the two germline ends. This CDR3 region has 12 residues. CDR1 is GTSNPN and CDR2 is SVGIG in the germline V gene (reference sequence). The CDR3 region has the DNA TGTGCCTGGAGTGTACAACGGCTATCGCAGTACTTC. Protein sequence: CAWSVQRLSQYF.

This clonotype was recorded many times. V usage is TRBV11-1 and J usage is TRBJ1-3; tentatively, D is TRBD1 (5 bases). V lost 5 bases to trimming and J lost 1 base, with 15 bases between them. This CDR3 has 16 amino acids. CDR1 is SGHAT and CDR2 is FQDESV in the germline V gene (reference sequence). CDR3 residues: CASSTTMGGSGNTIYF. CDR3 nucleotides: TGTGCCAGCAGCACCACTATGGGGGGTTCTGGAAACACCATATATTTT. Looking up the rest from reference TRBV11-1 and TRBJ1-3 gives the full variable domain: EAEVAQSPRYKITEKSQAVAFWCDPISGHATLYWYRQILGQGPELLVQFQDESVVDDSQLPKDRFSAERLKGVDSTLKIQPAELGDSAMYLCASSTTMGGSGNTIYFGEGSWLTVV.

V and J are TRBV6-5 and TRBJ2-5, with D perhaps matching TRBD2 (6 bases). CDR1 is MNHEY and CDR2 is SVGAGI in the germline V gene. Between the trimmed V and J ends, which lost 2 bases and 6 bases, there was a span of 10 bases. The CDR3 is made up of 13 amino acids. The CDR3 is CASSYGGGKTQYF. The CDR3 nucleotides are TGTGCCAGCAGTTACGGGGGAGGAAAGACCCAGTACTTC.

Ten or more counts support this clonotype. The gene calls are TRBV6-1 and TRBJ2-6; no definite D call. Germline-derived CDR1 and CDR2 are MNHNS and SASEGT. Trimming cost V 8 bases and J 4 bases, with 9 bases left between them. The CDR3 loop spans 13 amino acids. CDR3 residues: CASSSPGANVLTF. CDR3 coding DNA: TGTGCCAGCTCCTCTCCAGGGGCCAACGTCCTGACTTTC.

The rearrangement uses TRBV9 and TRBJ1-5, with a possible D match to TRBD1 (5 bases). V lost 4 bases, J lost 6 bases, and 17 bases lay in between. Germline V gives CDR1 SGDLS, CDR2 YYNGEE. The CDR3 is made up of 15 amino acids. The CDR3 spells CASSTHEGNGQPQHF. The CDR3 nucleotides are TGTGCCAGCAGCACCCACGAGGGGAACGGTCAGCCCCAGCATTTT. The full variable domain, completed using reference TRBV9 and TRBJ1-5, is DSGVTQTPKHLITATGQRVTLRCSPRSGDLSVYWYQQSLDQGLQFLIQYYNGEERAKGNILERFSAQQFPDLHSELNLSSLELGDSALYFCASSTHEGNGQPQHFGDGTRLSIL.

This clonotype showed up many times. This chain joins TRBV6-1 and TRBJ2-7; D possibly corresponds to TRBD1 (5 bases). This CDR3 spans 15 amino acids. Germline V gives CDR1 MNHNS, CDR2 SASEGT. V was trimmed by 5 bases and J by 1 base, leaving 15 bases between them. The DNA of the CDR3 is TGTGCCAGCAGTATAGGGCAAGGGGCTTCCTACGAGCAGTACTTC. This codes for CASSIGQGASYEQYF.

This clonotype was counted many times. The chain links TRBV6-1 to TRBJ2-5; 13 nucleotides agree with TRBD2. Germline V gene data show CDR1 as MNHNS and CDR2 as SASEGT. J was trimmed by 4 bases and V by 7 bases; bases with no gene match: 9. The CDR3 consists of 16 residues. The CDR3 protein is CASMGTSGAGGETQYF. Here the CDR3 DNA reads TGTGCCAGCATGGGGACTAGCGGGGCTGGGGGAGAGACCCAGTACTTC.

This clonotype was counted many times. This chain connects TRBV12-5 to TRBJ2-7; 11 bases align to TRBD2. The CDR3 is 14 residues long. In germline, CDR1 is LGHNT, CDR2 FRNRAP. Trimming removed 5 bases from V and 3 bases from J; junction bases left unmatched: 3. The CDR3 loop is CASGTGLADYEQYF. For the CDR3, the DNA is TGTGCTAGTGGTACGGGACTAGCGGACTACGAGCAGTACTTC. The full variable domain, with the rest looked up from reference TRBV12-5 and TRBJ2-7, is DARVTQTPRHKVTEMGQEVTMRCQPILGHNTVFWYRQTMMQGLELLAYFRNRAPLDDSGMPKDRFSAEMPDATLATLKIQPSEPRDSAVYFCASGTGLADYEQYFGPGTRLTVT.

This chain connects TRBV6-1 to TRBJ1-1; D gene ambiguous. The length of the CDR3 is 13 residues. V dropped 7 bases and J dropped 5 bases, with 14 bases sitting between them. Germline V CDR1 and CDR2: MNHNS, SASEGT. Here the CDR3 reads CASIRGVGTEAFF. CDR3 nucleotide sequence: TGTGCCAGCATCAGAGGAGTTGGGACTGAAGCTTTCTTT.

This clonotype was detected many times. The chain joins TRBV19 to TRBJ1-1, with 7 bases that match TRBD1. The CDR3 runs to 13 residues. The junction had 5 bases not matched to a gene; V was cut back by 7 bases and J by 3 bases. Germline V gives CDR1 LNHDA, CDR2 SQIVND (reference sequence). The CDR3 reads CASIGRGHTEAFF. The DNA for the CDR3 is TGTGCCAGTATAGGAAGGGGGCACACTGAAGCTTTCTTT.